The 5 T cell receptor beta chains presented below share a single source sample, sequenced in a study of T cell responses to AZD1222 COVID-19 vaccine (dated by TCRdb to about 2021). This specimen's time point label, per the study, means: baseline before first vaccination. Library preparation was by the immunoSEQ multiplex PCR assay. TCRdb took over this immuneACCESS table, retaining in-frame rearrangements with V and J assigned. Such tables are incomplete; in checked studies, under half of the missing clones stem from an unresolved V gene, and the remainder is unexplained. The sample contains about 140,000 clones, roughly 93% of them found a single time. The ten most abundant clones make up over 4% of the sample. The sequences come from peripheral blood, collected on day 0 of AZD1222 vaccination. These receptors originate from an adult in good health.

The CDR3 sequence: CASSLGGQLYEQYF. The CDR3 DNA sequence: TGTGCCAGCAGCTTAGGGGGGCAACTTTACGAGCAGTACTTC. The rearrangement joins TRBV7-9 to TRBJ2-7; tentative D call: TRBD1 (6 bases). CDR1 and CDR2 from the germline V gene are SEHNR and FQNEAQ (reference sequence). The V gene lost 1 base and the J gene lost 4 bases, with 11 bases spanning the gap. CDR3 size: 14 residues.

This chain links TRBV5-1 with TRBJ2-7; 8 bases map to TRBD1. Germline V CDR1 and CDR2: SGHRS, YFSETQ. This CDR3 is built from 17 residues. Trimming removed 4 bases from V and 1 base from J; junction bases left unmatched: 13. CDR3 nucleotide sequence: TGCGCCAGCAGCCTACGATTCAGGGGGCAAGTTTCCTACGAGCAGTACTTC. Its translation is CASSLRFRGQVSYEQYF.

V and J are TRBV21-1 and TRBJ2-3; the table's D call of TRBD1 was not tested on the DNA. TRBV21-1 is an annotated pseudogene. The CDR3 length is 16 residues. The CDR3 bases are TGTGCCAGCAGCGGCCGGACAGCAAATAGCACAGATACGCAGTATTTT. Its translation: CASSGRTANSTDTQYF.

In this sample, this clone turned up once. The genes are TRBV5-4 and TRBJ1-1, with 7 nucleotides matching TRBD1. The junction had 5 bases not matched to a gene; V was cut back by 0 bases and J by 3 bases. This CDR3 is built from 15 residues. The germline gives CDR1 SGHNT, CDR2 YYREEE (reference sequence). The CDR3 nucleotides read TGTGCCAGCAGCTTGGACAGGGGAGGGGACACTGAAGCTTTCTTT. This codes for CASSLDRGGDTEAFF.

CDR3 in DNA: TGCGCCAGCAGCGCCGGGACAGTCCTGAACACTGAAGCTTTCTTT. Its translation: CASSAGTVLNTEAFF. The chain recombines TRBV5-1 with TRBJ1-1; TRBD1 matches 7 bases. Trimming removed 4 bases from V and 0 bases from J; junction bases left unmatched: 6. The germline gives CDR1 SGHRS, CDR2 YFSETQ. This CDR3 region has 15 residues.